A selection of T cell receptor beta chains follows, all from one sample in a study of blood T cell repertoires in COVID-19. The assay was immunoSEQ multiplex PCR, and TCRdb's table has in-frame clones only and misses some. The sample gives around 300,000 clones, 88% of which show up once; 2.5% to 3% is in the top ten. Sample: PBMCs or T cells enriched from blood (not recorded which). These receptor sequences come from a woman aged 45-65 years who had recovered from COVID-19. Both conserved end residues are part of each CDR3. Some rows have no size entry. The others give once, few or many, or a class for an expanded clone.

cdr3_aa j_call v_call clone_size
CASSLERNTEAFF TRBJ1-1 TRBV7-8 few
CASSKREGRSEQFF TRBJ2-1 TRBV6-2/TRBV6-3 NA
CASSVRQGDMNTEAFF TRBJ1-1 TRBV5-5 NA
CAWREGALGMNTEAFF TRBJ1-1 TRBV30 NA
CASSFRGYEQYF TRBJ2-7 TRBV27 few
CASSLAGRNNEQFF TRBJ2-1 TRBV7-9 NA
CASSLAYRAGLTSTDTQYF TRBJ2-3 TRBV7-2 NA
CASSLPRTGSPLHF TRBJ1-6 TRBV7-2 NA
CASSLTGTDSNQPQHF TRBJ1-5 TRBV18 NA
CASSIPNGQGGSADTQYF TRBJ2-3 TRBV19 NA
CASSYSKVAGNNEQFF TRBJ2-1 TRBV6-2/TRBV6-3 NA
CASSISRSQPQHF TRBJ1-5 TRBV19 NA
CASRGGGSDTQYF TRBJ2-3 TRBV19 NA
CASSQRSSGDYNEQFF TRBJ2-1 TRBV4-2 few
CSVEFGSYGYTF TRBJ1-2 TRBV29-1 NA
CASSLRGSEQFF TRBJ2-1 TRBV5-6 NA
CASSQDVRGYEQYF TRBJ2-7 TRBV3-1/TRBV3-2 NA
CASSPQDRNNSPLHF TRBJ1-6 TRBV7-2 once
CAISDTGTSLNYGYTF TRBJ1-2 TRBV10-3 NA
CASSESGGRYEQYF TRBJ2-7 TRBV6-1 once
CASSLEGGETQYF TRBJ2-5 TRBV11-2 NA
CASRDGTGSEKLFF TRBJ1-4 TRBV10-2 NA
CASSWTSGSTDTQYF TRBJ2-3 TRBV6-2/TRBV6-3 NA
CASSPTGGETPLHF TRBJ1-6 TRBV5-4 NA
CASSAYWTDAYEQYF TRBJ2-7 TRBV19 once
CASSNSNEQFF TRBJ2-1 TRBV4-3 NA
CASSFAGQNNSPLHF TRBJ1-6 TRBV28 NA
CASSQQGYRLYNEQFF TRBJ2-1 TRBV5-5 once
CASSVGGQSSYNEQFF TRBJ2-1 TRBV9 NA
CASSLGIAGPDTQYF TRBJ2-3 TRBV5-1 NA
CASSLQGMDRGFPHEQYF TRBJ2-7 TRBV28 NA
CASSSLGLAAPYNEQFF TRBJ2-1 TRBV7-9 few
CASSRDTDLGYNEQFF TRBJ2-1 TRBV14 NA
CASSPDGQSNQPQHF TRBJ1-5 TRBV5-1 NA
CASRGQGRIDGYTF TRBJ1-2 TRBV9 NA
CAWSTGYVAFF TRBJ1-1 TRBV30 NA
CASTLGASGTEAFF TRBJ1-1 TRBV28 NA
CASRPGQGAFSGANVLTF TRBJ2-6 TRBV27 once
CASSTQMNTEAFF TRBJ1-1 TRBV2 NA
CASSQPGERPPDEQFF TRBJ2-1 TRBV14 NA
CASSYEGHPYEQYF TRBJ2-7 TRBV6-5 NA
CATSDLAASSYNEQFF TRBJ2-1 TRBV24-1 NA
CASSAGLAGNEQYF TRBJ2-7 TRBV5-1 NA
CASSSRREETQYF TRBJ2-5 TRBV7-2 few
CASSLGTDYGYTF TRBJ1-2 TRBV5-6 once